This TCR beta chain emerged from a study of blood T cell repertoires in COVID-19. Study in general: The United States, Italy and Spain supplied acute and convalescent COVID-19 samples. T cells, B-cell-depleted T cells, or PBMCs supplied cDNA or gDNA.

CDR1 and CDR2 from the germline V gene are LGHDT and YNNKEL (reference sequence). The CDR3 consists of 18 residues. Losses at the gene ends were 0 bases for V and 6 bases for J; bases not matched to a gene: 13. Measured with immunoSEQ multiplex PCR; TCRdb has only the in-frame clones, and not every one. The data contain fewer than 250,000 clones, about 86% of them singletons. Individuals aged roughly 18 to 95 years were recruited from approximately 24 US areas. Sequencing was done on a sample of PBMCs or T cells enriched from blood (not recorded which). The source is a woman aged 45-65 years with acute COVID-19. The rearrangement uses TRBV3-1 (or the pseudogene TRBV3-2) and TRBJ1-5; 8 nucleotides agree with TRBD1. CDR3 sequence: CASSQDPLGLTGAQPQHF. As DNA, the CDR3 is TGTGCCAGCAGCCAAGATCCCCTTGGCTTGACAGGGGCTCAGCCCCAGCATTTT.